The present TCR beta chain was sequenced within a study of cytotoxic CD8 clonotypes in ibrutinib-treated CLL. Measured with immunoSEQ multiplex PCR; TCRdb has only the in-frame clones, and not every one. The sample carries under 150,000 clones, about 84% recorded once. There are 15 residues in the CDR3. The V segment lost 2 bases and the J segment 7 bases; nucleotides outside the gene matches: 5. Germline lookup yields CDR1 SGHRS and CDR2 YFSETQ. A word on this clone: In the same sample, other DNA sequences code for this CDR3.

Here the sequenced sample was PBMCs, taken after 36 months of ibrutinib treatment. This receptor was obtained from a human donor with chronic lymphocytic leukemia. This rearrangement joins TRBV5-1 to TRBJ2-1, with 11 bases identical to TRBD1. CDR3 amino acids: CASSFGQGAGNEQFF. CDR3 nucleotide sequence: TGCGCCAGCAGCTTCGGACAGGGGGCGGGGAATGAGCAGTTCTTC.